This record concerns one T cell receptor beta chain sequence. Its antigen remains unidentified. Trimming took 5 bases from V and 3 from J, leaving 12 bases between them. CDR3 length: 14 amino acids. In germline, CDR1 is SGHNT, CDR2 YENEEA. 13 Jbeta primers and 60 Vbeta primers were used for the PCR. Only in-frame clones appear in the TCRdb table, and some are missing; sequencing was by immunoSEQ multiplex PCR. This sample has roughly 250,000 clones, with approximately 85% found just once. All donors participated as healthy donors of bone marrow. The data stem from a study of cytomegalovirus exposure and HLA in healthy donors. Study-wide points: In an earlier analysis, in some 540 donors, most V segments appeared productive either ~87% or ~30% of the time.

The chain links TRBV11-3 to TRBJ2-3, with a weak D call TRBD2 (5 bases). The TCR was taken from a woman between 40 and 55 years old in good health and CMV-seropositive. Material for sequencing was PBMCs. CDR3 DNA: TGTGCCAGCAGCGCCTCGGACTGGACAGATACGCAGTATTTT. Protein product: CASSASDWTDTQYF.